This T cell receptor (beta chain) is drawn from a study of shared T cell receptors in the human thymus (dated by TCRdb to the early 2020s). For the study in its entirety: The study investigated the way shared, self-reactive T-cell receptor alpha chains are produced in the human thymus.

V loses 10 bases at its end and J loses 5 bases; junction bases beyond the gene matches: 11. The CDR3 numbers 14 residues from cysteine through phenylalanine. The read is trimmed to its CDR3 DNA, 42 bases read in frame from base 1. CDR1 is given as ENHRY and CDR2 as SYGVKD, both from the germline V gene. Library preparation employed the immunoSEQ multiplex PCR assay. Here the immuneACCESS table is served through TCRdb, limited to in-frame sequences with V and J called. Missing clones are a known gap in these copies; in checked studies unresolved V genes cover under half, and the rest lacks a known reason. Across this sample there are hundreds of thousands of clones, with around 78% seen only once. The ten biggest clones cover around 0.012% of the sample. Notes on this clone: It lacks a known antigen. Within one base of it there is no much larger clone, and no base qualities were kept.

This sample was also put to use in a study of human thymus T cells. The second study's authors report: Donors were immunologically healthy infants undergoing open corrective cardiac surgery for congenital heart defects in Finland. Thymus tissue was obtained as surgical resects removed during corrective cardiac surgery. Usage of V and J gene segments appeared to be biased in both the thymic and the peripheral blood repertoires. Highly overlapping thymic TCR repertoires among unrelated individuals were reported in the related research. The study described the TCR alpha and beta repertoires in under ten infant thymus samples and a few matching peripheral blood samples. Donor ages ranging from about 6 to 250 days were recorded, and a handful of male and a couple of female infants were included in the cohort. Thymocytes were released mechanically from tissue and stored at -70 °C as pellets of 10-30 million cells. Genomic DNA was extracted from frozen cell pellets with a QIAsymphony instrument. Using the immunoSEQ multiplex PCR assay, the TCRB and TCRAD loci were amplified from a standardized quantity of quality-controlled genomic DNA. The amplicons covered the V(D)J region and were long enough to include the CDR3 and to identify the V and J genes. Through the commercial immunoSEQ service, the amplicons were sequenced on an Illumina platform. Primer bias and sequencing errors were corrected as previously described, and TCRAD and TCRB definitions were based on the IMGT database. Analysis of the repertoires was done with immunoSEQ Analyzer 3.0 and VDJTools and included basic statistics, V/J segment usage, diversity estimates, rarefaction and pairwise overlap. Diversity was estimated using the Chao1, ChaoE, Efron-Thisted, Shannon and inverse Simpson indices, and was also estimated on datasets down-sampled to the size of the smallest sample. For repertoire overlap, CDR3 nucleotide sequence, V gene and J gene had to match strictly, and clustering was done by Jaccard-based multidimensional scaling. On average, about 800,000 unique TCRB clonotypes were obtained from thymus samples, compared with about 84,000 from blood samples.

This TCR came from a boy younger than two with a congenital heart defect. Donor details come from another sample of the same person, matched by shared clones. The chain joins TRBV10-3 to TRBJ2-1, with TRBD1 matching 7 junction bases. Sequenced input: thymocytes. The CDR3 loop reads CASKAGTADNEQFF. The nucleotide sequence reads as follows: TGTGCCAGTAAAGCCGGGACAGCCGACAATGAGCAGTTCTTC.